The rows below give T cell receptor beta chains drawn from one sample of a study of CD8 T cells in Susac syndrome. TCRdb recomputed calls from the immunoSEQ multiplex PCR reads with MiXCR, one row per CDR3 protein. The sample comprises under 300,000 distinct CDR3 sequences, around 96% of which are singletons, and 0.1% rests with the top ten. The sequenced sample consisted of CD4+ T cells from PBMCs. These receptors all come from a human donor with Susac syndrome. Both conserved end residues are part of each CDR3. D genes are given only for firm matches. Clone sizes are given selectively: once, few, many, or a class where the clone is expanded.

j_call: TRBJ2-5; clone_size: .; cdr3_length: 16; v_call: TRBV9; d_call: .; cdr3_aa: CASSVAAGAGQETQYF; cdr3_nt: TGTGCCAGCAGCGTAGCGGCCGGGGCCGGGCAAGAGACCCAGTACTTC
j_call: TRBJ2-2; clone_size: .; cdr3_length: 16; v_call: TRBV7-2; d_call: .; cdr3_aa: CASSLVSIVLTGELFF; cdr3_nt: TGTGCCAGCAGCTTAGTATCTATCGTTCTCACCGGGGAGCTGTTTTTT
j_call: TRBJ1-1; clone_size: .; cdr3_length: 12; v_call: TRBV10-3; d_call: .; cdr3_aa: CAISQPGDEAFF; cdr3_nt: TGTGCCATCAGTCAACCAGGGGATGAAGCTTTCTTT
j_call: TRBJ2-2; clone_size: .; cdr3_length: 12; v_call: TRBV6-6; d_call: .; cdr3_aa: CAVGSDTGELFF; cdr3_nt: TGTGCCGTCGGGTCGGACACCGGGGAGCTGTTTTTT
j_call: TRBJ2-2; clone_size: .; cdr3_length: 15; v_call: TRBV30; d_call: .; cdr3_aa: CAWDGTSVRPGSCFF; cdr3_nt: .
j_call: TRBJ1-2; clone_size: .; cdr3_length: 12; v_call: TRBV29-1; d_call: .; cdr3_aa: CSVVRGNYGYTF; cdr3_nt: TGCAGCGTTGTGCGCGGGAACTATGGCTACACCTTC
j_call: TRBJ2-7; clone_size: .; cdr3_length: 12; v_call: TRBV6-2/TRBV6-3; d_call: TRBD2; cdr3_aa: CASRKRGYEQYF; cdr3_nt: TGTGCCAGCAGGAAGCGGGGCTACGAGCAGTACTTC
j_call: TRBJ2-2; clone_size: .; cdr3_length: 15; v_call: TRBV29-1; d_call: TRBD2; cdr3_aa: CSVFSGRANTGELFF; cdr3_nt: TGCAGCGTGTTTAGCGGGAGGGCGAACACCGGGGAGCTGTTTTTT
j_call: TRBJ2-4; clone_size: .; cdr3_length: 16; v_call: TRBV20-1; d_call: TRBD2; cdr3_aa: CSAIRKGTSGSDIQYF; cdr3_nt: TGCAGTGCTATCCGAAAAGGGACTAGCGGGAGTGACATTCAGTACTTC
j_call: TRBJ1-4; clone_size: .; cdr3_length: 16; v_call: TRBV29-1; d_call: TRBD1; cdr3_aa: CSVDVGQGWANEKLFF; cdr3_nt: TGCAGCGTTGACGTCGGACAGGGGTGGGCTAATGAAAAACTGTTTTTT
j_call: TRBJ2-4; clone_size: .; cdr3_length: 16; v_call: TRBV3-1; d_call: TRBD2; cdr3_aa: CASSQDKSAGGFIQYF; cdr3_nt: TGTGCCAGCAGCCAAGATAAATCAGCGGGAGGATTCATTCAGTACTTC
j_call: TRBJ1-1; clone_size: .; cdr3_length: 15; v_call: TRBV7-3; d_call: .; cdr3_aa: CASSLVRTGNTEAFF; cdr3_nt: TGTGCCAGCAGCTTAGTCCGTACAGGAAACACTGAAGCTTTCTTT
j_call: TRBJ2-1; clone_size: .; cdr3_length: 14; v_call: TRBV20-1; d_call: .; cdr3_aa: CSARLAGGINEQFF; cdr3_nt: TGCAGTGCTAGACTAGCAGGGGGGATCAATGAGCAGTTCTTC
j_call: TRBJ2-7; clone_size: .; cdr3_length: 12; v_call: TRBV7-9; d_call: .; cdr3_aa: CASSSADYEQYF; cdr3_nt: TGTGCCAGCAGCTCAGCAGACTACGAGCAGTACTTC
j_call: TRBJ1-5; clone_size: .; cdr3_length: 12; v_call: TRBV20-1; d_call: .; cdr3_aa: CSARVGEKPQHF; cdr3_nt: TGCAGTGCCAGGGTGGGGGAGAAGCCCCAGCATTTT
j_call: TRBJ1-1; clone_size: .; cdr3_length: 17; v_call: TRBV9; d_call: TRBD1; cdr3_aa: CASSPRGGTGGDTEAFF; cdr3_nt: TGTGCCAGCAGCCCGAGAGGGGGGACAGGGGGAGACACTGAAGCTTTCTTT
j_call: TRBJ2-7; clone_size: once; cdr3_length: 15; v_call: TRBV6-6; d_call: .; cdr3_aa: CASSYSNPRRDEQYF; cdr3_nt: TGTGCCAGCAGTTACTCGAATCCCCGGAGGGACGAGCAGTACTTC
j_call: TRBJ2-7; clone_size: once; cdr3_length: 15; v_call: TRBV11-1; d_call: .; cdr3_aa: CASSFLPDSQYEQYF; cdr3_nt: TGTGCCAGCAGCTTTTTACCGGATTCGCAGTACGAGCAGTACTTC
j_call: TRBJ1-1; clone_size: once; cdr3_length: 11; v_call: TRBV6-2/TRBV6-3; d_call: .; cdr3_aa: CASSYLVEAFF; cdr3_nt: TGTGCCAGCAGTTACCTGGTTGAAGCTTTCTTT
j_call: TRBJ2-7; clone_size: .; cdr3_length: 16; v_call: TRBV15; d_call: .; cdr3_aa: CATSPTGAGSSYEQYF; cdr3_nt: TGTGCCACCAGCCCGACCGGGGCGGGGAGCTCCTACGAGCAGTACTTC
j_call: TRBJ2-7; clone_size: .; cdr3_length: 14; v_call: TRBV27; d_call: .; cdr3_aa: CASMGSGWSYEQYF; cdr3_nt: TGTGCCAGCATGGGTTCCGGGTGGTCCTACGAGCAGTACTTC
j_call: TRBJ2-5; clone_size: .; cdr3_length: 15; v_call: TRBV4-1; d_call: TRBD1; cdr3_aa: CASSRRQGFLETQYF; cdr3_nt: TGCGCCAGCAGCCGCCGACAGGGCTTCCTAGAGACCCAGTACTTC
j_call: TRBJ2-1; clone_size: .; cdr3_length: 14; v_call: TRBV4-1; d_call: .; cdr3_aa: CASSQLYGDNEQFF; cdr3_nt: TGCGCCAGCAGCCAACTCTACGGGGACAATGAGCAGTTCTTC
j_call: TRBJ1-2; clone_size: .; cdr3_length: 11; v_call: TRBV30; d_call: .; cdr3_aa: CAGGPKVDYTF; cdr3_nt: TGTGCCGGGGGACCGAAGGTTGACTACACCTTC
j_call: TRBJ2-1; clone_size: .; cdr3_length: 15; v_call: TRBV12-3/TRBV12-4; d_call: TRBD2; cdr3_aa: CASTRLAGVGNEQFF; cdr3_nt: TGTGCCAGCACCCGACTAGCGGGAGTAGGGAATGAGCAGTTCTTC
j_call: TRBJ2-1; clone_size: .; cdr3_length: 13; v_call: TRBV29-1; d_call: TRBD1; cdr3_aa: CSVETDRGNEQFF; cdr3_nt: TGCAGCGTTGAAACGGACAGGGGCAATGAGCAGTTCTTC
j_call: TRBJ2-7; clone_size: .; cdr3_length: 15; v_call: TRBV5-1; d_call: TRBD1; cdr3_aa: CASSIQGTGAYEQYF; cdr3_nt: TGCGCCAGCAGCATCCAGGGGACAGGGGCCTACGAGCAGTACTTC
j_call: TRBJ2-3; clone_size: .; cdr3_length: 13; v_call: TRBV7-9; d_call: .; cdr3_aa: CAAGPSSTDTQYF; cdr3_nt: TGTGCCGCGGGGCCATCTAGCACAGATACGCAGTATTTT
j_call: TRBJ2-5; clone_size: once; cdr3_length: 14; v_call: TRBV9; d_call: TRBD1; cdr3_aa: CASSVGTGTETQYF; cdr3_nt: TGTGCCAGCAGCGTAGGGACAGGGACTGAGACCCAGTACTTC
j_call: TRBJ2-5; clone_size: .; cdr3_length: 13; v_call: TRBV30; d_call: TRBD2; cdr3_aa: CAWDGGREETQYF; cdr3_nt: TGTGCCTGGGACGGCGGGAGGGAAGAGACCCAGTACTTC
j_call: TRBJ2-7; clone_size: .; cdr3_length: 13; v_call: TRBV23-1; d_call: .; cdr3_aa: CASSYAGWPEQYF; cdr3_nt: TGCGCCAGCAGCTACGCCGGGTGGCCAGAGCAGTACTTC
j_call: TRBJ1-1; clone_size: .; cdr3_length: 15; v_call: TRBV14; d_call: .; cdr3_aa: CASSLSDRLNTEAFF; cdr3_nt: TGTGCCAGCAGCCTCTCAGACAGACTGAACACTGAAGCTTTCTTT
j_call: TRBJ1-2; clone_size: once; cdr3_length: 15; v_call: TRBV27; d_call: TRBD1; cdr3_aa: CASSSLSTGVNGYTF; cdr3_nt: TGTGCCAGCAGTTCCCTCTCTACAGGGGTAAATGGCTACACCTTC
j_call: TRBJ2-5; clone_size: .; cdr3_length: 13; v_call: TRBV5-4; d_call: .; cdr3_aa: CASSTRGAETQYF; cdr3_nt: TGTGCCAGCAGCACTCGAGGGGCGGAGACCCAGTACTTC
j_call: TRBJ2-7; clone_size: once; cdr3_length: 15; v_call: TRBV20-1; d_call: .; cdr3_aa: CSAGAGTPSSYEQYF; cdr3_nt: TGCAGTGCGGGAGCAGGGACCCCTAGCTCCTACGAGCAGTACTTC
j_call: TRBJ2-3; clone_size: .; cdr3_length: 16; v_call: TRBV30; d_call: TRBD2; cdr3_aa: CAWFPGLRESRDTQYF; cdr3_nt: TGTGCCTGGTTTCCGGGACTAAGGGAGAGCAGAGATACGCAGTATTTT
j_call: TRBJ2-6; clone_size: once; cdr3_length: 17; v_call: TRBV21-1; d_call: .; cdr3_aa: CASRRDRQNSGANVLTF; cdr3_nt: TGTGCCAGCAGGAGGGACAGACAAAACTCTGGGGCCAACGTCCTGACTTTC
j_call: TRBJ2-7; clone_size: .; cdr3_length: 13; v_call: TRBV30; d_call: TRBD2; cdr3_aa: CAWSGGRANEQYF; cdr3_nt: TGTGCCTGGTCGGGCGGGAGGGCCAACGAGCAGTACTTC
j_call: TRBJ2-7; clone_size: few; cdr3_length: 10; v_call: TRBV29-1; d_call: .; cdr3_aa: CSGGDFEQYF; cdr3_nt: TGCAGCGGGGGGGACTTCGAGCAGTACTTC
j_call: TRBJ2-2; clone_size: .; cdr3_length: 16; v_call: TRBV20-1; d_call: TRBD2; cdr3_aa: CSARPTGTKYTGELFF; cdr3_nt: TGCAGTGCTAGACCAACGGGGACTAAATACACCGGGGAGCTGTTTTTT
j_call: TRBJ1-5; clone_size: .; cdr3_length: 14; v_call: TRBV2; d_call: .; cdr3_aa: CAATGDGGNQPQHF; cdr3_nt: TGTGCCGCAACAGGTGACGGCGGCAATCAGCCCCAGCATTTT
j_call: TRBJ2-7; clone_size: .; cdr3_length: 15; v_call: TRBV27; d_call: .; cdr3_aa: CASSQGRDSYYEQYF; cdr3_nt: TGTGCCAGCAGTCAGGGGCGGGACTCCTACTACGAGCAGTACTTC
j_call: TRBJ2-7; clone_size: .; cdr3_length: 11; v_call: TRBV2; d_call: .; cdr3_aa: CASSFPYEQYF; cdr3_nt: TGTGCCAGCAGTTTCCCCTACGAGCAGTACTTC
j_call: TRBJ2-5; clone_size: .; cdr3_length: 16; v_call: TRBV9; d_call: .; cdr3_aa: CASSVAGLGYQETQYF; cdr3_nt: TGTGCCAGCAGCGTAGCTGGCTTGGGTTACCAAGAGACCCAGTACTTC
j_call: TRBJ2-1; clone_size: .; cdr3_length: 13; v_call: TRBV5-4; d_call: .; cdr3_aa: CASSSRLVNEQFF; cdr3_nt: TGTGCCAGCAGCTCCCGGTTGGTCAATGAGCAGTTCTTC